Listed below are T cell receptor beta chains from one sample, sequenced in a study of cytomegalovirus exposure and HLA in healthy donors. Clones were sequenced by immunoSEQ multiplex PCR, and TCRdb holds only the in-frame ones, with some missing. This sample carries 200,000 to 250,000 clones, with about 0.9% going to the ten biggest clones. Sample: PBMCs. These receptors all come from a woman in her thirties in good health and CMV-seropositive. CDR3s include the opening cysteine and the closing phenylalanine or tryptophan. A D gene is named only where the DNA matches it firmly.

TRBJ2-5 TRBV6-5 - TGTGCCAGCATTTCCCCCGGGGAAGAGACCCAGTACTTC CASISPGEETQYF
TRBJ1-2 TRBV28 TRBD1 TGTGCCAGCTACAGGGACAGCCCATATGGCTACACCTTC CASYRDSPYGYTF
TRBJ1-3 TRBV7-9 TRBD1 TGTGCCAGCAGCTACAGGGGCTCTGGAAACACCATATATTTT CASSYRGSGNTIYF
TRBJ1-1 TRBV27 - TGTGCCAGCAGTCCGGAGACAGAGCTGGTCACTGAAGCTTTCTTT CASSPETELVTEAFF
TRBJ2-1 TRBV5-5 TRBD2 TGTGCCAGCAGCGCCCACACCGGGACTAGCAATGAGCAGTTCTTC CASSAHTGTSNEQFF
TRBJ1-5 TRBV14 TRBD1 TGTGCCAGCAGCGCAACACAGGGGGGATTGTATAATCAGCCCCAGCATTTT CASSATQGGLYNQPQHF
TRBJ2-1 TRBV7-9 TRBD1 TGTGCCAGCAACCCGCTGGGACAGGGAAAATCCAATGAGCAGTTCTTC CASNPLGQGKSNEQFF
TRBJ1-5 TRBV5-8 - TGTGCCAGCAGCTTGGAGCGGGTAGGAGGCAATCAGCCCCAGCATTTT CASSLERVGGNQPQHF
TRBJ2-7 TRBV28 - TGTGCCAGCACCGTGGATTCGGTCAGGGTCTACGAGCAGTACTTC CASTVDSVRVYEQYF
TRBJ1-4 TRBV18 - TGTGCCAGCTCACTGAACCAGCGGGCAACTAATGAAAAACTGTTTTTT CASSLNQRATNEKLFF
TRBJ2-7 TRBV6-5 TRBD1 TGTGCCAGCAGTTTGACAGGGAAGGGCAGCTCCTACGAGCAGTACTTC CASSLTGKGSSYEQYF
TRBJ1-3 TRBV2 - TGTGCCAGCGGACGGGAGGCTGGAAACACCATATATTTT CASGREAGNTIYF
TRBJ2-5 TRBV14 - TGTGCCAGCAGCGCCCGTGGCGGGAACGAGTACCAAGAGACCCAGTACTTC CASSARGGNEYQETQYF
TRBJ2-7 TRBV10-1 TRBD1 TGCGCCAGCAGTGAGTCGACAGGGGGCATTTACGAGCAGTACTTC CASSESTGGIYEQYF
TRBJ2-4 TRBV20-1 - TGCAGTGCTCGCAGGTTCAACATTCAGTACTTC CSARRFNIQYF
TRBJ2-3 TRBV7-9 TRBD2 TGTGCCAGCAGCTTCCTAGCGGGAGCCGATACGCAGTATTTT CASSFLAGADTQYF
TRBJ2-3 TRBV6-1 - TGTGCCAGCAGTGTGAGTAGCGAGACAGATACGCAGTATTTT CASSVSSETDTQYF
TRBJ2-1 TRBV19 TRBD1 TGTGCCAGTAGTAGGACAGGCTCCTACAATGAGCAGTTCTTC CASSRTGSYNEQFF
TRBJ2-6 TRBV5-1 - TGCGCCAGCAGCTTGGGGGCAGAGACTGGGGCCAACGTCCTGACTTTC CASSLGAETGANVLTF
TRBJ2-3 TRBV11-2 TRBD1 TGTGCCAGCAGGAAACCCGGGACAGCGCTTCCAGATACGCAGTATTTT CASRKPGTALPDTQYF
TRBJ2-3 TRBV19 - TGTGCCAGCCAATCCGGAGGACAGACAGATACGCAGTATTTT CASQSGGQTDTQYF
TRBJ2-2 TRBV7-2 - TGTGCCAGCAGCTTAGCCGTCACCGGGGAGCTGTTTTTT CASSLAVTGELFF
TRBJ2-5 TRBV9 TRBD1 TGTGCCAGCAGCGCTTACACAGGGGAAGAGACCCAGTACTTC CASSAYTGEETQYF
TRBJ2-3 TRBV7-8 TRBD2 TGTGCCAGCAGCTCCGTAGCGGGGGGGCCCGGCACAGATACGCAGTATTTT CASSSVAGGPGTDTQYF
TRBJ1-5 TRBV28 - TGTGCCAGCATCGCGGGGGCGAGCAATCAGCCCCAGCATTTT CASIAGASNQPQHF
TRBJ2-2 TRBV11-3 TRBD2 TGTGCCAGCAGCTTACGGGGGGGCCAATACTCCGGGGAGCTGTTTTTT CASSLRGGQYSGELFF
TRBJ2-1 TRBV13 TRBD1 TGTGCCAGCAGCTTCTTCCCAGGACTGGACAGGAGTAATGAGCAGTTCTTC CASSFFPGLDRSNEQFF
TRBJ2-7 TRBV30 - TGTGCCTGGAGTGTAGCGAGGTGGTCAGGGGGACTCACCGAGCAGTACTTC CAWSVARWSGGLTEQYF
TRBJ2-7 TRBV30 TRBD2 TGTGCCTGGGGGAGGGTTTCGAGACAGCCCTACGAGCAGTACTTC CAWGRVSRQPYEQYF
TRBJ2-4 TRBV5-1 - TGCGCCAGCAGCTTGGGCACGAGCAAAAACATTCAGTACTTC CASSLGTSKNIQYF
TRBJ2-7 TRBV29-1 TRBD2 TGCAGCGTTTCCGGACTAGCCTACGAGCAGTACTTC CSVSGLAYEQYF
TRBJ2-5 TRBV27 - TGTGCCAGCAGTTTATTTCCTAGAACCGAGACCCAGTACTTC CASSLFPRTETQYF
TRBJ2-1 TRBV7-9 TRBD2 TGTGCCAGCAGCCCTCCAGCGGGAGGGGAGTACAATGAGCAGTTCTTC CASSPPAGGEYNEQFF
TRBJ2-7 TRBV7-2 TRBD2 TGTGCCAGCAGCTCCACTAGCGTCTCCTACGAGCAGTACTTC CASSSTSVSYEQYF
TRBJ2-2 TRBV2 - TGTGCCAGCAGTACAGGCACCGGGGAGCTGTTTTTT CASSTGTGELFF
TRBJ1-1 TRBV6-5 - TGTGCCAGCAGTTCCATCGGAGGGGATACTGAAGCTTTCTTT CASSSIGGDTEAFF
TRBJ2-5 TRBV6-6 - TGTGCCAGCAATCCGACAGGAGCCCAAGGTTGGGAGACCCAGTACTTC CASNPTGAQGWETQYF
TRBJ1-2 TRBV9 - TGTGCCAGCAGCGTAGATGGGGCCGGCGGCTATGGCTACACCTTC CASSVDGAGGYGYTF
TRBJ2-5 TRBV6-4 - TGTGCCAGCAGTGACTTCGCAGGTCAAGAGACCCAGTACTTC CASSDFAGQETQYF
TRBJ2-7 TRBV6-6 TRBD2 TGTGCCAGCAGCCCTACTAGCGGAAGCTCCTACGAGCAGTACTTC CASSPTSGSSYEQYF
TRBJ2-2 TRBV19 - TGTGCCAGTAGTGCGCCAGGGGCCGGGGAGCTGTTTTTT CASSAPGAGELFF
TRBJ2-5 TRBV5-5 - TGTGCCAGCAGCTTGTTGGGCCAGACCATCGAGACCCAGTACTTC CASSLLGQTIETQYF